This T cell receptor (beta chain) emerged from a study of molecular identifiers for immune sequencing clone quantification. Study information: Replicates partitioned RNA from approximately 22,000 or 94,000 naive CD8 cells into five parts, sequencing four. Whole-study findings and limits: Highly expanded clone sizes could be underestimated through barcode sharing by identical TCR molecules.

Generation of bulk TCR libraries relied on previously described methods and listed TCR primers. MiXCR was run by TCRdb on the PCR reads, yielding one entry per CDR3 protein. The table lists more than 550,000 distinct CDR3 sequences, 25% of them singletons. Sorting selected naive CD8 T cells with a CD8+CD4-CCR7+CD45RA+ phenotype. Comments on this clonotype: Its specificity is not known. This clone may be a read error of a much larger clone one base away. Without the conserved terminal phenylalanine or tryptophan, this CDR3 likely stems from a read error.

The sequence came from a human donor in good health. Some libraries in this study had Jurkat cell RNA spiked in. Sample: naive CD8+ T cells from blood, with Jurkat cell RNA spiked in. Subset in this sample: FACS-sorted CD8+CD4-CCR7+CD45RA+ naive T cells.

CDR3 bases: TGTGCCAGCAGCGGACTAGCGGGCCAAGAGACCCAGTACTCC. As protein: CASSGLAGQETQYS. This chain uses TRBV3-1 with TRBJ2-5; 11 nucleotides match TRBD2. CDR1 and CDR2 from the germline V gene are LGHDT and YNNKEL (reference sequence). This CDR3 spans 14 amino acids. Trimming removed 5 bases from V and 1 base from J; junction bases left unmatched: 0.